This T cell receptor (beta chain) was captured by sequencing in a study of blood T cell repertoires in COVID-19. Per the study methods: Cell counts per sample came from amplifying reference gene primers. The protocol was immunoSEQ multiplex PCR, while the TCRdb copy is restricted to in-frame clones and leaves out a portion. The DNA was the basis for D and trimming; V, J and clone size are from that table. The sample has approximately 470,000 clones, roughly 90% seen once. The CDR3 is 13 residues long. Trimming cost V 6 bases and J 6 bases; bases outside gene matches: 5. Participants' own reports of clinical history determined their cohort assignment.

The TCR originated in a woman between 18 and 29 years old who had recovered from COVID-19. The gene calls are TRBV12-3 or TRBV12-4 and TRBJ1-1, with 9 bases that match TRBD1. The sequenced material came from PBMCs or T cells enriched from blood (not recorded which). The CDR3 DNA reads TGTGCCAGCAGCGACAGGGGGGGCGCTGAAGCTTTCTTT. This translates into CASSDRGGAEAFF.